The clone carrying this T cell receptor (beta chain) came up a few times. The antigen remains unidentified. The gene symbols are mouse symbols. With the read ending 4 residues before the CDR3 end, the germline J gene is used to fill in that end. This sample stems from a study of CD8+ T cells in alopecia areata. Study at large: Female C3H/HeJ mice aged roughly 7-11 weeks received skin from approximately 6-13-month-old C3H/HeJ donors with spontaneous alopecia. Whole-study findings and limits: Mouse data revealed clearer TCR sharing than patient data did, a gap possibly tied to HLA. Normal scalp showed lower clonality than lesional scalp, especially alopecia totalis/universalis. Besides other cells, scalp samples also yield sequences of resident alphabeta T cells from normal skin.

The CDR3 extends over 13 amino acids. Germline CDR1 is NNHNN and CDR2 is SYGAGS (reference sequence). The ends lost 6 bases at V and 3 bases at J; junction bases unmatched: 2. The sequencing template was cDNA reverse transcribed from extracted RNA. The data were produced by immunoSEQ multiplex PCR, yet TCRdb's version contains in-frame clones alone and is incomplete. In total the sample includes under 350,000 clones, none of them seen once. CD4, CD8alpha, NKG2D, NKG2ACE and other markers guided sorting of pooled cutaneous lymph node cells. The chain recombines TRBV13-2 with TRBJ2-1; TRBD1 aligns across 8 bases. This TCR was sampled from a C3H/HeJ mouse with alopecia areata. This line is of MHC haplotype H2-k. Sequenced sample: CD4+ T cells sorted from a lymph node. CDR3 bases read: TGTGCCAGCGATACAGGGGGCTATGCT. Encoded protein: CASDTGGYA. Given in full, the CDR3 is CASDTGGYAEQFF.